This T cell receptor (beta chain) was recovered during a study of blood T cell repertoires in COVID-19. Study information: T cells, B-cell-depleted T cells, or PBMCs provided the cDNA or gDNA that served as material.

From germline, CDR1 is SGHTA and CDR2 FQGTGA. With 1 base clipped from V and 0 bases from J, the junction kept 5 bases outside the gene matches. The length of the CDR3 is 17 residues. In the original workflow: Estimation of nucleated cell counts relied on the amplification of reference gene primers. Sequencing was performed with immunoSEQ multiplex PCR; in TCRdb, only in-frame clones are kept and a portion is missing. V, J and clone size reflect that table, while D and trimming were determined from the DNA. This table holds 250,000 to 350,000 clones, approximately 88% found once. In terms of age and location, participants ranged from roughly 18 to 90 years and lived in fewer than 30 US areas. Cohort 3 recovered donors had two negative PCRs, clearance, or symptom resolution.

This chain connects TRBV7-3 to TRBJ2-3; 9 nucleotides agree with TRBD1. Sequenced sample: PBMCs or T cells enriched from blood (not recorded which). This clonotype was sampled from a woman aged 18-35 years who had recovered from COVID-19. The CDR3 loop is CASSLNTGGRSTDTQYF. In DNA form, the CDR3 reads TGTGCCAGCAGCTTAAATACAGGGGGCAGGAGCACAGATACGCAGTATTTT. The full variable domain, rest sourced from reference TRBV7-3 and TRBJ2-3, is GAGVSQTPSNKVTEKGKYVELRCDPISGHTALYWYRQSLGQGPEFLIYFQGTGAADDSGLPNDRFFAVRPEGSVSTLKIQRTERGDSAVYLCASSLNTGGRSTDTQYFGPGTRLTVL.